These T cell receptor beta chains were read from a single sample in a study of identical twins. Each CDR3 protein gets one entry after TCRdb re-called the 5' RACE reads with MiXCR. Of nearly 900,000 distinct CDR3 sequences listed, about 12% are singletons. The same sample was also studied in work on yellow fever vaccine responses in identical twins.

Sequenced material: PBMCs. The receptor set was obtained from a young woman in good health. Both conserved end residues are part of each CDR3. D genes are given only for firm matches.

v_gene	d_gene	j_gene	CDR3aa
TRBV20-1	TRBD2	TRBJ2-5	CSSRPRGGETQYF
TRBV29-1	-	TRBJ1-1	CSVGDLTGSSEAFF
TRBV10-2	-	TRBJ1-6	CASSDSGLPSPLHF
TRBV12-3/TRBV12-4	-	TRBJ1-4	CASSFGTPVLEGEKLFF
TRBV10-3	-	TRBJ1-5	CAIRVQANQPQHF
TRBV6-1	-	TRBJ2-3	CASSDPLTSRDTQYF
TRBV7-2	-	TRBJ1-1	CASEINVAFF
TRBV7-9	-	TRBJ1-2	CASSLTAVRDNYGYTF
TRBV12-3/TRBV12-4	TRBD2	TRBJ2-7	CASSPPTTSVTYEQYF
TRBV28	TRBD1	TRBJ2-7	CASSSPGQDLYEQYF
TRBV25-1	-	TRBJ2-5	CASSESPWETQYF
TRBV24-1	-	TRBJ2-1	CATSDIGAGPYNEQFF
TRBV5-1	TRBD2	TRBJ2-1	CASMLAGENNEQFF
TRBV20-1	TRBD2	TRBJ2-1	CSARRGTSSYNEQFF
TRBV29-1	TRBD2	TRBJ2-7	CSARTSGRNYEQYF
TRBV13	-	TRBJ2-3	CASSEKNTQYF
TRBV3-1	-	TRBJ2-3	CASSQDRLGGKDTQYF
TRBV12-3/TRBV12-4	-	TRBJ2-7	CASSLTPLASSYEQYF
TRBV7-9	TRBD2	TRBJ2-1	CASSLVLAGHNEQFF
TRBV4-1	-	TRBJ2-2	CASSQAGLGGPPGSCFF
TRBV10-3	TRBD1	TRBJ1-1	CAISESGQGGAEAFF
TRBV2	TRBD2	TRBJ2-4	CASSEEAGASGSGAKNIQYF
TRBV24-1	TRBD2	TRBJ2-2	CATSGLAGDIGELFF
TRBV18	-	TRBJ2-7	CASGTGPGGYEQYF
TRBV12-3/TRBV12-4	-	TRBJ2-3	CASSLDSTSTDTQYF
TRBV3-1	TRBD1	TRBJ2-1	CATQGASYNEQFF
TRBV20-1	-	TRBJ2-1	CSARDRQFPYNEQFF
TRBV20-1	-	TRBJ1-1	CSAGKVPPEAFF
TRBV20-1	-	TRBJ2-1	CSAPRRDSGSYNEQFF
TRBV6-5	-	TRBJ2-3	CASSSEMRDSRTDTQYF
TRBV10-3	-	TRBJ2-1	CASIADLTYNEQFF
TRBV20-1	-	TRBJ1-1	CSAPDRNTEAFF
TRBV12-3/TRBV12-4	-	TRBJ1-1	CASTRVGEAFF
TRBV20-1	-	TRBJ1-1	CSARDWSGPTEAFF
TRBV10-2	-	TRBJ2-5	CASSESGTYQETQYF
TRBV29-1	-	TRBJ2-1	CSVVRQANEQFF
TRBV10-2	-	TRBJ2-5	CASSDQGLEETQYF
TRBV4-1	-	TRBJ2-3	CASSQDWFQISTDTQYF
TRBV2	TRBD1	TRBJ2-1	CASSDGTGRVVEQFF
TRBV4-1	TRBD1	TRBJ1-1	CASSHERTGSDTEAFF
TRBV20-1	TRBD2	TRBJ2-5	CSASLAGGPRETQYF
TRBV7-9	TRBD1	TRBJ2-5	CASSLPGQGQQETQYF
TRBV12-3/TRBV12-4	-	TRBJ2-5	CASSLGVRETQYF
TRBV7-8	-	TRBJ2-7	CASSPDLRSYEQYF
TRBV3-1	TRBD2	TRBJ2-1	CASSQSGSGYNEQFF
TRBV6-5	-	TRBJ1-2	CASSYSSLGNYGYTF
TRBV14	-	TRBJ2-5	CASSQDRRLGDQYF
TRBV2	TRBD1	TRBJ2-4	CASSAETGGFKNIQYF
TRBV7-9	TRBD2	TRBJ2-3	CASSPWGRGDTDTQYF
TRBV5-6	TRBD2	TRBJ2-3	CASSFLHSGRGTDTQYF
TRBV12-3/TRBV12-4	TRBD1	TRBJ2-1	CTSSGISPGTASSYNEQFF
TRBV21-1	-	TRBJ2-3	CASITDKRYTQYF
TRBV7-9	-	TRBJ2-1	CASSLGLKFNEQFF
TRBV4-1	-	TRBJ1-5	CASSQEGRASNQPQHF
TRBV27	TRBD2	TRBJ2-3	CASSLSTSGRDTDTQYF